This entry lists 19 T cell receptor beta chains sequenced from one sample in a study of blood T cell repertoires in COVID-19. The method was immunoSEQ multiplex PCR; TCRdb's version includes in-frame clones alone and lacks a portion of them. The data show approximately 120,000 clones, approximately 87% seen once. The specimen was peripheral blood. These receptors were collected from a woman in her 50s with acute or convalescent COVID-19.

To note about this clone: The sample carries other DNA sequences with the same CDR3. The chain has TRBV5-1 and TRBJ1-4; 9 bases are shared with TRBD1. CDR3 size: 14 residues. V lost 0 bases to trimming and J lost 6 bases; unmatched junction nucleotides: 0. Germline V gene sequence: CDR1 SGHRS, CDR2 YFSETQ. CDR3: CASSLGQGDEKLFF. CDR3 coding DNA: TGCGCCAGCAGCTTGGGACAGGGGGATGAAAAACTGTTTTTT.

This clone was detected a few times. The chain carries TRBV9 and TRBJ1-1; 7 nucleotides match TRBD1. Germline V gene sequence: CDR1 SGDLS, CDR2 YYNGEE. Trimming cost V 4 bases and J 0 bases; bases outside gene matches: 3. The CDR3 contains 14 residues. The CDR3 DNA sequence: TGTGCCAGCAGCAGGGACAGCCTGAACACTGAAGCTTTCTTT. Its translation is CASSRDSLNTEAFF.

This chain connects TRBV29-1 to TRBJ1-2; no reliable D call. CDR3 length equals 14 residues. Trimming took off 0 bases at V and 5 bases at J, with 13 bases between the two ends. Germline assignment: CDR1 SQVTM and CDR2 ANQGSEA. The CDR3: CSVEEVAGGYGYTF. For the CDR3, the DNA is TGCAGCGTTGAAGAAGTGGCTGGCGGATATGGCTACACCTTC.

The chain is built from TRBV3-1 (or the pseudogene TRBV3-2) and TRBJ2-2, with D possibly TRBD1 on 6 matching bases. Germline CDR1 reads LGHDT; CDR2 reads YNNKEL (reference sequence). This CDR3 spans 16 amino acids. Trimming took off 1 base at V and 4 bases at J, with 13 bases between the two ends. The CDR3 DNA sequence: TGTGCCAGCAGCCAAGTGGGCCAGGGGATCACCGGGGAGCTGTTTTTT. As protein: CASSQVGQGITGELFF.

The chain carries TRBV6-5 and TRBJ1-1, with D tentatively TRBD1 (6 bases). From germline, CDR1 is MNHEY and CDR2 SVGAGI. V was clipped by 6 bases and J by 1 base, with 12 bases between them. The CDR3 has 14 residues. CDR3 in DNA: TGTGCCAGCAGCTCGACAGGCAGGAACACTGAAGCTTTCTTT. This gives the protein CASSSTGRNTEAFF.

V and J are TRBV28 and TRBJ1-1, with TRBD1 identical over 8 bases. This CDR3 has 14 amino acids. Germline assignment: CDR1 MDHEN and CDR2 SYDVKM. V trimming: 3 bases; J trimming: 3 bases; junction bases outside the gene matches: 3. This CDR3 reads CASSFQGAYTEAFF. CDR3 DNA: TGTGCCAGCAGTTTCCAGGGGGCATACACTGAAGCTTTCTTT.

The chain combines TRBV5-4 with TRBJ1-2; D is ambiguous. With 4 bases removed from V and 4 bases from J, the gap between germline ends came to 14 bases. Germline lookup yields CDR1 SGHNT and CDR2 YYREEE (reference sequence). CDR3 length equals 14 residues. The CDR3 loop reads CASSLQDRRYGYTF. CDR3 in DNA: TGTGCCAGCAGCCTCCAGGATCGACGCTATGGCTACACCTTC.

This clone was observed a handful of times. As DNA, the CDR3 is TGCGCCAGCAGACGAGGGGCAGGGGGCTTCGGGGAAACCGGGGAGCTGTTTTTT. It is translated as CASRRGAGGFGETGELFF. The chain has TRBV5-1 and TRBJ2-2, with 8 bases aligning to TRBD1. With V trimmed by 5 bases and J by 5 bases, 17 bases remained unmatched. The CDR3 spans 18 residues. The V gene's germline CDR1 is SGHRS and CDR2 YFSETQ. The full variable domain, in which reference TRBV5-1 and TRBJ2-2 provide the parts outside the CDR3, is KAGVTQTPRYLIKTRGQQVTLSCSPISGHRSVSWYQQTPGQGLQFLFEYFSETQRNKGNFPGRFSGRQFSNSRSEMNVSTLELGDSALYLCASRRGAGGFGETGELFFGEGSRLTVL.

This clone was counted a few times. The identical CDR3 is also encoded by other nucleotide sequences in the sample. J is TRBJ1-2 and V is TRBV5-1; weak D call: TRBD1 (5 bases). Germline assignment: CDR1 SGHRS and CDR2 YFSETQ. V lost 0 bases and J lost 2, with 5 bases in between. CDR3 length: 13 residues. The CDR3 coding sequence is TGCGCCAGCAGCTTGGGACAGAACTATGGCTACACCTTC. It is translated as CASSLGQNYGYTF.

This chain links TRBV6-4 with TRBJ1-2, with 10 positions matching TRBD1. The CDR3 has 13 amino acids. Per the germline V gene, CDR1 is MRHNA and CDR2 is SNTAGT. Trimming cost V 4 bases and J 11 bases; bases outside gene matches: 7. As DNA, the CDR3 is TGTGCCAGCAGTGTCGAATTGGGACAGGGGTACACCTTC. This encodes CASSVELGQGYTF.

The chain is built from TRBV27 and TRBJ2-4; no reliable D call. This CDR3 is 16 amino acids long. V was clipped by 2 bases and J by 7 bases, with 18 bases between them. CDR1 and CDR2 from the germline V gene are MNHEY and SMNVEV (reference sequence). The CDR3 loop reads CASSLRHDVERNIQYF. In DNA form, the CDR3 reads TGTGCCAGCAGTTTACGACACGACGTGGAAAGGAACATTCAGTACTTC.

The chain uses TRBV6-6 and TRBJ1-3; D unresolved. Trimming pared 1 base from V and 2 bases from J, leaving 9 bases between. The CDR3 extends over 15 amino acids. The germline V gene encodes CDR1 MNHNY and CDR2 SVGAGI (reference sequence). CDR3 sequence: CASSYYSLTGNTIYF. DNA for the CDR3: TGTGCCAGCAGTTACTATTCTTTAACTGGAAACACCATATATTTT.

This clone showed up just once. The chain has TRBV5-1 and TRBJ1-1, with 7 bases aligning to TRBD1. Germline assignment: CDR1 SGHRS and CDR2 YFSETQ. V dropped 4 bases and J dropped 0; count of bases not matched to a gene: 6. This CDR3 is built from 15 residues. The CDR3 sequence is CASSTGQVLNTEAFF. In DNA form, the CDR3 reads TGCGCCAGCAGCACTGGACAGGTTTTGAACACTGAAGCTTTCTTT.

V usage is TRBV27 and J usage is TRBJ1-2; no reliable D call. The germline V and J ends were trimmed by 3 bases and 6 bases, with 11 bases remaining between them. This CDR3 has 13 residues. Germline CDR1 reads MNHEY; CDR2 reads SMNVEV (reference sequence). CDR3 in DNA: TGTGCCAGCAGTTTCGCGCCGGGGAATGGCTACACCTTC. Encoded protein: CASSFAPGNGYTF.

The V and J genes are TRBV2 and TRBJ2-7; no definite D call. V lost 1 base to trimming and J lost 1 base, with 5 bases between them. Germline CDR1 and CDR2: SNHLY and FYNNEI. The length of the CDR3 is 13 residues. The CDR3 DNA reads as TGTGCCAGCAGTGAAGTCGGTTCCTACGAGCAGTACTTC. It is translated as CASSEVGSYEQYF.

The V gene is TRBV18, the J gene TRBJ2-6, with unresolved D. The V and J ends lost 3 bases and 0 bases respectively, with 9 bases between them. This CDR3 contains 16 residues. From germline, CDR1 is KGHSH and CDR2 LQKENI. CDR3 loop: CASSPLTGSGANVLTF. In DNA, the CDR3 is TGTGCCAGCTCACCGCTGACGGGCTCTGGGGCCAACGTCCTGACTTTC.

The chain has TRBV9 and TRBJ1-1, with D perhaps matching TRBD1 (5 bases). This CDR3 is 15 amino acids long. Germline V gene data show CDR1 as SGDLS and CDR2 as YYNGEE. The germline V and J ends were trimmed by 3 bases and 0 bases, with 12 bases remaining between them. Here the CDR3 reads CASSGGGTLNTEAFF. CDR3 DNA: TGTGCCAGCAGCGGAGGAGGGACCCTGAACACTGAAGCTTTCTTT.

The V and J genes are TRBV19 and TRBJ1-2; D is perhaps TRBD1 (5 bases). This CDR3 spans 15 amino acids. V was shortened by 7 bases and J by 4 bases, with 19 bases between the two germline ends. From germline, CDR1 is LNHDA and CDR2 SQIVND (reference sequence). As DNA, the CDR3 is TGTGCCAGTAAAATGTCGGAGGGACTGCTCTATGGCTACACCTTC. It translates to CASKMSEGLLYGYTF.

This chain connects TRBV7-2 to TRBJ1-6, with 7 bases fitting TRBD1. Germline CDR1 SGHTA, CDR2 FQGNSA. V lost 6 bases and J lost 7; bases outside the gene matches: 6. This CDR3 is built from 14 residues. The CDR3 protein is CASRLGTANSPLHF. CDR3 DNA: TGTGCCAGCAGACTAGGGACAGCGAATTCACCCCTCCACTTT.